This note documents a single TCR beta chain sequence. This clone was seen only a few times. Which antigen it targets is not known. There are no base qualities to consult, and no much larger clone falls within one base. This specimen comes from a study of T cell changes during pregnancy in multiple sclerosis (dated by TCRdb to between 2019 and 2020). At the level of the whole study: In women with multiple sclerosis, the researchers looked at how the T cell repertoire shifted as pregnancy progressed.

Trimming takes 3 bases off V and 4 bases off J; junction bases not matched to a gene: 12. The CDR3 runs 17 amino acids, cysteine and phenylalanine included. Solely the CDR3 DNA is kept, with 51 bases framed from the first base. The germline V gene provides CDR1 SGHRS and CDR2 YFSETQ. Libraries were constructed by the immunoSEQ multiplex PCR assay. TCRdb re-hosts the immuneACCESS table, in-frame sequences only. Its copies lack some clones; in the studies checked, an unresolved V gene accounts for under half of them, and the cause for the rest is not known. The sample data list about 45,000 clones, and 80% to 95% of these were observed just once. Together, the top ten hold about 3% of the sample.

The chain was built from TRBV5-1 and TRBJ1-1; 10 nucleotides in the junction match TRBD1. The source material was CD8+ T cells from peripheral blood mononuclear cells, sampled in the second trimester of pregnancy. This TCR was sampled from a female donor with multiple sclerosis, enrolled in a pregnancy study. This receptor has the CDR3 CASSSLPGQGRGTEAFF. The nucleotide sequence is TGCGCCAGCAGCTCGCTGCCGGGACAGGGGAGGGGCACTGAAGCTTTCTTT.